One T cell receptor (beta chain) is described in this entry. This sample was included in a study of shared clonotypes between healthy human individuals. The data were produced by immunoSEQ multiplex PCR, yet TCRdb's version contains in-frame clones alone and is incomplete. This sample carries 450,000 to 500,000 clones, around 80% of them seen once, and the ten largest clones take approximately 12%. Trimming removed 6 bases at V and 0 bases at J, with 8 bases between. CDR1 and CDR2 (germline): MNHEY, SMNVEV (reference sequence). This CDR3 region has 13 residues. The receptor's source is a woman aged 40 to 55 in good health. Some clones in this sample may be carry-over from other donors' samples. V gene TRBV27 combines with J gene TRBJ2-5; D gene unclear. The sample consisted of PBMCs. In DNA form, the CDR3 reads TGTGCCAGCAGACCACAGTACCAAGAGACCCAGTACTTC. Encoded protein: CASRPQYQETQYF.